The 20 T cell receptor beta chains listed next were all sequenced from one sample in a study of cytomegalovirus exposure and HLA in healthy donors. Clones were read by immunoSEQ multiplex PCR, and TCRdb kept only the in-frame ones, dropping some. The sample lists over 250,000 clones, just over 85% occurring once. Sequencing used PBMCs. All receptors derive from a woman aged 18-35 years in good health and CMV-seronegative.

In regard to this clone: The junction departs from germline at one end; a sequencing error may be responsible. The chain combines TRBV10-1 with TRBJ2-1; 7 nucleotides match TRBD2. Germline lookup yields CDR1 WNHNN and CDR2 SYGVQD (reference sequence). The CDR3 covers 11 residues. CDR3 bases: TGCGCCAGCAGTGTCCGGGGGGAAAAGATCTTC. Amino acids: CASSVRGEKIF.

This chain joins TRBV5-1 and TRBJ1-2; D remains unclear. CDR3 length: 13 residues. From germline, CDR1 is SGHRS and CDR2 YFSETQ. Trimming shortened V by 0 bases and J by 3 bases, and 6 bases separated the two germline ends. In DNA form, the CDR3 reads TGCGCCAGCAGCTTGGTAGCAGACTATGGCTACACCTTC. Protein sequence: CASSLVADYGYTF.

The chain carries TRBV5-4 and TRBJ2-7; TRBD2 agrees at 8 bases. Germline V gives CDR1 SGHNT, CDR2 YYREEE (reference sequence). J was trimmed by 1 base and V by 1 base; bases with no gene match: 7. The CDR3 length is 16 residues. The CDR3 region is CASSLFGGRPSYEQYF. CDR3 nucleotides: TGTGCCAGCAGCTTGTTCGGCGGGAGGCCTTCCTACGAGCAGTACTTC.

The V call is TRBV5-4, the J call TRBJ2-7; TRBD2 matches 9 bases. V lost 1 base to trimming and J lost 0 bases; unmatched junction nucleotides: 5. This CDR3 is 16 amino acids long. Germline values: CDR1 SGHNT, CDR2 YYREEE (reference sequence). CDR3 nucleotides: TGTGCCAGCAGCTTGAGTGCGGGAGGGCCCTCCTACGAGCAGTACTTC. Translating it yields CASSLSAGGPSYEQYF.

The chain joins TRBV30 to TRBJ2-1; D may be TRBD2 (5 bases). The CDR3 has 12 amino acids. V was shortened by 2 bases and J by 8 bases, with 10 bases between the two germline ends. Germline assignment: CDR1 GTSNPN and CDR2 SVGIG (reference sequence). The CDR3 region has the DNA TGTGCCTGGAGTCCCGTCGGGGATGAGCAGTTCTTC. Translated, it gives CAWSPVGDEQFF.

The V gene is TRBV27, the J gene TRBJ2-1; 8 bases are shared with TRBD1. The V gene's germline CDR1 is MNHEY and CDR2 SMNVEV (reference sequence). The CDR3 consists of 16 residues. After removal of 6 bases from V and 5 bases from J, the junction contained 12 bases not matched to a gene. The CDR3 DNA is TGTGCCAGCAGCTCACGCAGGGGGCTCTCTGACAATGAGCAGTTCTTC. It encodes CASSSRRGLSDNEQFF.

This chain connects TRBV28 to TRBJ1-5; the match to TRBD1 covers 11 bases. Trimming took 7 bases from V and 7 from J; bases not matched to a gene: 12. The CDR3 has 16 amino acids. Germline V gene sequence: CDR1 MDHEN, CDR2 SYDVKM. In DNA, the CDR3 is TGTGCCAGCAAAGGTAGTGGGACAGGGGGAGGACAGCCCCAGCATTTT. It is translated as CASKGSGTGGGQPQHF.

V gene TRBV2 combines with J gene TRBJ2-3; D is possibly TRBD1 (6 bases). Germline V gene sequence: CDR1 SNHLY, CDR2 FYNNEI. The CDR3 covers 17 residues. Trimming pared 5 bases from V and 2 bases from J, leaving 20 bases between. CDR3 sequence: CASSHRDTPLTTDTQYF. The CDR3 DNA reads TGTGCCAGCAGTCACCGGGACACCCCGCTGACCACAGATACGCAGTATTTT.

This clone was observed a few times. The rearrangement links TRBV29-1 to TRBJ2-3, with D tentatively TRBD1 (7 bases). V was clipped by 5 bases and J by 4 bases, with 10 bases between them. This CDR3 has 12 residues. In germline, CDR1 is SQVTM, CDR2 ANQGSEA. The CDR3 nucleotides are TGCAGCGTTCAGGGGGACTCAGATACGCAGTATTTT. Amino acid sequence: CSVQGDSDTQYF.

The rearrangement links TRBV7-2 to TRBJ1-5, with 9 bases lining up with TRBD1. The CDR3 totals 18 residues. Unmatched junction bases numbered 12, after V lost 2 bases and J lost 4 bases. The germline gives CDR1 SGHTA, CDR2 FQGNSA. As DNA, the CDR3 is TGTGCCAGCAGCTTACGCCCCACGGGACAGGGCGGGAATCAGCCCCAGCATTTT. Translating gives CASSLRPTGQGGNQPQHF. Full variable domain (outside the CDR3, taken from reference TRBV7-2 and TRBJ1-5): GAGVSQSPSNKVTEKGKDVELRCDPISGHTALYWYRQSLGQGLEFLIYFQGNSAPDKSGLPSDRFSAERTGGSVSTLTIQRTQQEDSAVYLCASSLRPTGQGGNQPQHFGDGTRLSIL.

The rearrangement joins TRBV2 to TRBJ2-2; 7 nucleotides agree with TRBD1. Germline-derived CDR1 and CDR2 are SNHLY and FYNNEI. With V trimmed by 5 bases and J by 1 base, 4 bases remained unmatched. The CDR3 spans 15 residues. The CDR3 sequence is CASSLRQGNTGELFF. The CDR3 DNA reads TGTGCCAGCAGTCTCCGACAGGGGAACACCGGGGAGCTGTTTTTT. The full variable domain, rest sourced from reference TRBV2 and TRBJ2-2, is EPEVTQTPSHQVTQMGQEVILRCVPISNHLYFYWYRQILGQKVEFLVSFYNNEISEKSEIFDDQFSVERPDGSNFTLKIRSTKLEDSAMYFCASSLRQGNTGELFFGEGSRLTVL.

The gene calls are TRBV28 and TRBJ2-7; D possibly corresponds to TRBD2 (6 bases). The germline V gene encodes CDR1 MDHEN and CDR2 SYDVKM. V lost 5 bases and J lost 5, with 13 bases in between. The CDR3 spans 13 residues. CDR3 loop: CASSIGGEDEQYF. For the CDR3, the DNA is TGTGCCAGCAGTATCGGAGGGGAGGACGAGCAGTACTTC. Full variable domain (missing parts from reference TRBV28 and TRBJ2-7): DVKVTQSSRYLVKRTGEKVFLECVQDMDHENMFWYRQDPGLGLRLIYFSYDVKMKEKGDIPEGYSVSREKKERFSLILESASTNQTSMYLCASSIGGEDEQYFGPGTRLTVT.

The chain has TRBV30 and TRBJ2-3; D may be TRBD2 (5 bases). Trimming took off 5 bases at V and 8 bases at J, with 11 bases between the two ends. Germline-derived CDR1 and CDR2 are GTSNPN and SVGIG (reference sequence). The CDR3 has 11 residues. The DNA of the CDR3 is TGTGCCTGGGAAGACACTAGTACGCAGTATTTT. It encodes CAWEDTSTQYF.

This sequence joins TRBV10-3 and TRBJ1-2, with a possible D match to TRBD1 (5 bases). The germline V gene encodes CDR1 ENHRY and CDR2 SYGVKD. The CDR3 is 12 amino acids. V was pared by 4 bases and J by 5 bases, with 8 bases between. CDR3 coding DNA: TGTGCCATCAGTGGGGGGACTTATGGCTACACCTTC. Its protein is CAISGGTYGYTF.

In regard to this clone: This sample also contains other DNA sequences that code for the same CDR3. The gene calls are TRBV27 and TRBJ2-7; tentatively, D is TRBD2 (6 bases). Trimming pared 0 bases from V and 2 bases from J, leaving 8 bases between. The CDR3 runs 14 residues. Germline loops: CDR1 MNHEY, CDR2 SMNVEV (reference sequence). CDR3 in DNA: TGTGCCAGCAGTTTATCGGGGGGACCCTACGAGCAGTACTTC. Its translation is CASSLSGGPYEQYF.

This clone was seen once. The chain is built from TRBV27 and TRBJ1-5; no clear D gene. The germline V and J ends were trimmed by 3 bases and 4 bases, with 7 bases remaining between them. CDR1 and CDR2 (germline): MNHEY, SMNVEV (reference sequence). The CDR3 is 13 amino acids. CDR3 in DNA: TGTGCCAGCAGTTTCCGGGAAAATCAGCCCCAGCATTTT. Protein sequence: CASSFRENQPQHF.

The chain couples TRBV29-1 to TRBJ2-5, with D possibly being TRBD1 (5 bases). The germline V and J ends were trimmed by 1 base and 5 bases, with 5 bases remaining between them. Looked up from germline, CDR1 is SQVTM and CDR2 is ANQGSEA. CDR3 length equals 11 residues. In DNA form, the CDR3 reads TGCAGCGTTGAAGGGGGCGAGACCCAGTACTTC. Translated, it gives CSVEGGETQYF.

With regard to this clone: Other DNA variants within this sample encode the same CDR3. The gene calls are TRBV18 and TRBJ1-2; 7 nucleotides match TRBD1. The germline gives CDR1 KGHSH, CDR2 LQKENI. V trimming: 6 bases; J trimming: 5 bases; junction bases outside the gene matches: 6. The CDR3 is 13 amino acids. The CDR3 loop reads CASSPAGGYGYTF. The CDR3 DNA is TGTGCCAGCTCCCCTGCAGGGGGTTATGGCTACACCTTC.

The chain combines TRBV7-6 with TRBJ2-1; 12 nucleotides match TRBD2. Trimming at V came to 4 bases and at J to 8 bases, leaving 12 bases not matched to a gene. The germline V gene encodes CDR1 SGHVS and CDR2 FNYEAQ. This CDR3 has 17 amino acids. The CDR3 DNA reads TGTGCCAGCAGCTCCACCCCTAGCGGGGGGGGGTGGTATGAGCAGTTCTTC. This sequence encodes CASSSTPSGGGWYEQFF.

The V gene is TRBV19, the J gene TRBJ1-4; D unresolved. This CDR3 is built from 15 residues. Trimming stripped 1 base from V and 0 bases from J, with 6 bases between. Germline V gene data show CDR1 as LNHDA and CDR2 as SQIVND (reference sequence). DNA for the CDR3: TGTGCCAGTAGTATAGGAGGGACAACTAATGAAAAACTGTTTTTT. Translating it yields CASSIGGTTNEKLFF.